The present T cell receptor beta chain was sequenced within a study of T cells in Graves' hyperthyroidism and ophthalmopathy. Findings and limits, study-wide: Among clonotypes expanded in thyroid above 0.001, most were also found in blood.

At least ten counts were recorded for this clonotype. Its specificity is not known. Amplification yielded TCR beta CDR3 regions, with RNA transcripts as the source. First-round RT-PCR of the TCR CDR3 relied on the HTBI primer set. MiXCR was run by TCRdb on the multiplex PCR reads, yielding one entry per CDR3 protein. The sample holds 600,000 to 900,000 distinct CDR3 sequences; about 16% are singletons and the top ten take roughly 8%. V was clipped by 3 bases and J by 4 bases, with 10 bases between them. This CDR3 has 13 residues. From germline, CDR1 is MDHEN and CDR2 SYDVKM. Hyperthyroidism of Graves' type that showed no ophthalmopathy progression within 18 months was stable. The study excluded patients with uncontrolled infection, other autoimmune disease, pregnancy or lactation. The diagnostic basis comprised clinical symptoms, serum thyroxine and TRAb, thyroid ultrasound and orbital computed tomography.

The clonotype comes from a man aged 18 to 35 with Graves' hyperthyroidism. The genes are TRBV28 and TRBJ2-7, with D possibly TRBD2 on 6 matching bases. Sequences were obtained from blood. The CDR3 region is CASSLTRAYEQYF. As DNA, the CDR3 is TGTGCCAGCAGTTTGACTAGGGCGTACGAGCAGTACTTC.